This T cell receptor beta chain was sequenced in a study of T cells in localized non-small cell lung cancer. TCRdb's table, derived via immunoSEQ multiplex PCR, lists solely in-frame clones and lacks some. The sample shows 25,000 to 30,000 clones, roughly 80% of them seen only once. Looked up from germline, CDR1 is SGHNT and CDR2 is YYREEE (reference sequence). Between the trimmed V and J ends, which lost 2 bases and 2 bases, there was a span of 8 bases. The CDR3 has 13 amino acids. Study conclusions and caveats: An association was observed between higher blood T cell density and longer overall survival. Researchers found a median around 61 of the top 100 tumor clones in adjacent lung. Only one tumor region was sequenced, so heterogeneity remains possible. Compared with tumor, uninvolved adjacent lung displayed greater T cell clonality, ranking highest overall.

Of note for this clone: Its cognate antigen is unknown.

The J gene is TRBJ2-7, the V gene TRBV5-4; tentative D call: TRBD1 (5 bases). This TCR derives from a woman between 35 and 70 years old with stage I lung adenocarcinoma. Specimen: peripheral blood, collected before any cancer treatment. This CDR3 is CASSFREAYEQYF. For the CDR3, the DNA is TGTGCCAGCAGCTTCAGGGAAGCCTACGAGCAGTACTTC.